Following are 21 T cell receptor beta chains from one sample sequenced in a study of identical twins. TCRdb redid the calling of the 5' RACE reads with MiXCR, one entry per CDR3 protein. The sample holds 200,000 to 250,000 distinct CDR3 sequences, approximately 7% seen once. The same sample was also used in a study of yellow fever vaccine responses in identical twins.

The sequenced sample was memory (CD45RO+) T cells sorted from blood. These receptors all come from a woman between 18 and 29 years old in good health.

This chain links TRBV28 with TRBJ1-1, with TRBD1 identical over 12 bases. The CDR3 has 14 amino acids. Germline V gene data show CDR1 as MDHEN and CDR2 as SYDVKM. With V trimmed by 8 bases and J by 6 bases, 7 bases remained unmatched. CDR3 sequence: CASGGTGGSSEAFF. CDR3 in DNA: TGTGCCAGCGGGGGGACAGGGGGCTCCTCTGAAGCTTTCTTT.

This clonotype occurred many times. The V call is TRBV20-1, the J call TRBJ1-5; D remains unclear. The CDR3 runs to 13 residues. With 4 bases removed from V and 5 bases from J, the gap between germline ends came to 12 bases. Germline CDR1 and CDR2: DFQATT and SNEGSKA (reference sequence). The CDR3 coding sequence is TGCAGTGCTACACAGCCGGGTCATCAGCCCCAGCATTTT. Amino acid sequence: CSATQPGHQPQHF.

This clonotype was detected only a few times. The rearrangement joins TRBV5-1 to TRBJ2-1; 7 nucleotides agree with TRBD1. The V and J ends lost 6 bases and 3 bases, in that order; junction bases with no gene match: 6. CDR1 and CDR2 from the germline V gene are SGHRS and YFSETQ. The CDR3 consists of 14 residues. This CDR3 is CASNEGAVYNEQFF. CDR3 in DNA: TGCGCCAGCAACGAGGGGGCGGTCTACAATGAGCAGTTCTTC.

There are many counts of this clonotype. The rearrangement links TRBV5-8 to TRBJ1-2; no firm D call. Deletions cut 1 base from V and 8 bases from J, with 9 bases between. The CDR3 is 12 residues long. Germline V gives CDR1 SGHTS, CDR2 YDEGEE. The CDR3 region has the DNA TGTGCCAGCAGCTTGACAGTTTTCGGCTACACCTTC. As protein: CASSLTVFGYTF.

This clonotype was counted a few times. This sequence joins TRBV27 and TRBJ1-2; no clear D. This CDR3 spans 13 amino acids. In germline, CDR1 is MNHEY, CDR2 SMNVEV (reference sequence). V was shortened by 8 bases and J by 4 bases, with 14 bases between the two germline ends. The CDR3 region has the DNA TGTGCCAGCTCATGGAGCCGGTTCTATGGCTACACCTTC. The encoded protein is CASSWSRFYGYTF.

The CDR3 DNA reads as TGTGCCAGCAGCTCCACACCGAGACAGGGGAACACCGGGGAGCTGTTTTTT. The encoded protein is CASSSTPRQGNTGELFF. The chain joins TRBV11-2 to TRBJ2-2; 7 bases agree with TRBD1. Germline-derived CDR1 and CDR2 are SGHAT and FQNNGV. This CDR3 has 17 residues. Trimming removed 4 bases from V and 1 base from J; junction bases left unmatched: 9. The full variable domain, with the rest looked up from reference TRBV11-2 and TRBJ2-2, is EAGVAQSPRYKIIEKRQSVAFWCNPISGHATLYWYQQILGQGPKLLIQFQNNGVVDDSQLPKDRFSAERLKGVDSTLKIQPAKLEDSAVYLCASSSTPRQGNTGELFFGEGSRLTVL.

This clonotype has a handful of counts. The chain joins TRBV7-2 to TRBJ2-1, with a weak D call TRBD2 (6 bases). The germline CDR1 and CDR2 sequences are SGHTA and FQGNSA. Trimming shortened V by 3 bases and J by 8 bases, and 14 bases separated the two germline ends. The CDR3 totals 14 residues. CDR3 sequence: CASSFAGISDEQFF. CDR3 bases: TGTGCCAGCAGCTTCGCGGGAATAAGTGATGAGCAGTTCTTC. The full variable domain, rest sourced from reference TRBV7-2 and TRBJ2-1, is GAGVSQSPSNKVTEKGKDVELRCDPISGHTALYWYRQSLGQGLEFLIYFQGNSAPDKSGLPSDRFSAERTGGSVSTLTIQRTQQEDSAVYLCASSFAGISDEQFFGPGTRLTVL.

This clonotype was seen ten or more times. V gene TRBV5-1 combines with J gene TRBJ1-1, with D unclear. V was clipped by 1 base and J by 2 bases, with 9 bases between them. This CDR3 comprises 14 residues. CDR1 and CDR2 from the germline V gene are SGHRS and YFSETQ. The DNA of the CDR3 is TGCGCCAGCAGCTTGACCGCAGGAAACACTGAAGCTTTCTTT. The encoded protein is CASSLTAGNTEAFF. Supplemented by reference TRBV5-1 and TRBJ1-1, the full variable domain reads KAGVTQTPRYLIKTRGQQVTLSCSPISGHRSVSWYQQTPGQGLQFLFEYFSETQRNKGNFPGRFSGRQFSNSRSEMNVSTLELGDSALYLCASSLTAGNTEAFFGQGTRLTVV.

This chain joins TRBV14 and TRBJ2-5; D is perhaps TRBD1 (6 bases). From germline, CDR1 is SGHDN and CDR2 FVKESK. The CDR3 sequence is 16 residues long. The V and J ends lost 4 bases and 2 bases respectively, with 17 bases between them. CDR3 nucleotide sequence: TGTGCCAGCAGCCCGTTGTTTGGGGACACACAAGAGACCCAGTACTTC. Its translation: CASSPLFGDTQETQYF.

This clonotype has only a few counts. The rearrangement uses TRBV6-4 and TRBJ1-1, with D unresolved. The CDR3 runs to 13 residues. V was cut by 4 bases and J by 1 base, with 7 bases left in between. The germline V gene has CDR1 MRHNA and CDR2 SNTAGT. CDR3 DNA: TGTGCCAGCAGTGTAAGGGCGAACACTGAAGCTTTCTTT. Encoded protein: CASSVRANTEAFF.

The chain recombines TRBV28 with TRBJ1-1, with TRBD1 matching over 7 bases. V shed 5 bases and J 6 bases; nucleotides not matched to a gene: 9. Germline V gene lookup returns CDR1 MDHEN and CDR2 SYDVKM. The CDR3 spans 14 residues. The CDR3 coding sequence is TGTGCCAGCAGTATACCGACAGGGTATTCTGAAGCTTTCTTT. Amino acid sequence: CASSIPTGYSEAFF.

The chain has TRBV20-1 and TRBJ2-1, with TRBD1 matching over 10 bases. In germline, CDR1 is DFQATT, CDR2 SNEGSKA (reference sequence). After removal of 1 base from V and 6 bases from J, the junction contained 0 bases not matched to a gene. This CDR3 is built from 13 residues. The CDR3 protein is CSARGTGGNEQFF. CDR3 in DNA: TGCAGTGCTAGAGGGACAGGGGGCAATGAGCAGTTCTTC.

This clonotype was recorded a few times. V usage is TRBV5-6 and J usage is TRBJ1-6; D uncertain. The CDR3 length is 15 residues. CDR1 SGHDT and CDR2 YYEEEE come from the germline V gene. V dropped 1 base and J dropped 5 bases, with 10 bases sitting between them. The CDR3 bases are TGTGCCAGCAGCTTGTTGTGGCAGGATAATTCACCCCTCCACTTT. Encoded protein: CASSLLWQDNSPLHF. Together with reference TRBV5-6 and TRBJ1-6, the CDR3 gives the full variable domain: DAGVTQSPTHLIKTRGQQVTLRCSPKSGHDTVSWYQQALGQGPQFIFQYYEEEERQRGNFPDRFSGHQFPNYSSELNVNALLLGDSALYLCASSLLWQDNSPLHFGNGTRLTVT.

This clonotype occurred a few times. The V call is TRBV27, the J call TRBJ2-7; possibly TRBD2 for D (6 bases). Deletions cut 2 bases from V and 0 bases from J, with 8 bases between. This CDR3 is built from 14 residues. Germline CDR1 MNHEY, CDR2 SMNVEV (reference sequence). CDR3 nucleotides: TGTGCCAGCAGTTTAAGGAGGGACTCCTACGAGCAGTACTTC. The encoded protein is CASSLRRDSYEQYF.

This clonotype has only a few counts. The gene calls are TRBV2 and TRBJ1-6; D gene uncertain. Germline V gene data show CDR1 as SNHLY and CDR2 as FYNNEI. The CDR3 runs 13 residues. The V end was cut by 8 bases, the J end by 6 bases, with 11 bases between. CDR3 in amino acids: CASAGAPNSPLHF. The CDR3 nucleotides are TGTGCCAGCGCGGGAGCGCCTAATTCACCCCTCCACTTT.

This clonotype occurred many times. The V call is TRBV7-8, the J call TRBJ1-2; 8 positions agree with TRBD1. This CDR3 is built from 13 residues. CDR1 and CDR2 (germline): SGHVS, FQNEAQ. V was clipped by 2 bases and J by 8 bases; unmatched bases: 4. CDR3 in amino acids: CASSLQGAWGYTF. CDR3 bases: TGTGCCAGCAGCTTACAGGGGGCCTGGGGCTACACCTTC.

The sample holds a few counts of this clonotype. This chain connects TRBV28 to TRBJ2-2; D possibly corresponds to TRBD1 (5 bases). Germline V gene lookup returns CDR1 MDHEN and CDR2 SYDVKM. This CDR3 has 13 amino acids. V was trimmed by 8 bases and J by 3 bases, leaving 10 bases between them. The CDR3 spells CASQGQYTGELFF. The CDR3 DNA reads as TGTGCCAGCCAGGGTCAGTACACCGGGGAGCTGTTTTTT.

The sample holds many counts of this clonotype. The chain couples TRBV5-6 to TRBJ2-3, with D perhaps matching TRBD2 (6 bases). V lost 4 bases and J 2 bases, leaving 14 bases between the germline ends. Germline V gene sequence: CDR1 SGHDT, CDR2 YYEEEE. CDR3 length: 15 residues. As DNA, the CDR3 is TGTGCCAGCAGCGAGGCGGGGCTCTCCACAGATACGCAGTATTTT. Protein product: CASSEAGLSTDTQYF.

The chain recombines TRBV10-2 with TRBJ2-1; the D gene could be TRBD1 or TRBD2 (5 bases each). The CDR3 is 16 amino acids. CDR1 WSHSY and CDR2 SAAADI come from the germline V gene. Between the trimmed V and J ends, which lost 0 bases and 5 bases, there was a span of 14 bases. The CDR3 protein is CASSESGRGDNNEQFF. DNA for the CDR3: TGCGCCAGCAGTGAGTCTGGCAGAGGGGATAACAATGAGCAGTTCTTC.

The chain links TRBV20-1 to TRBJ2-3; 12 bases are a match to TRBD2. The CDR3 consists of 16 residues. Germline values: CDR1 DFQATT, CDR2 SNEGSKA (reference sequence). V dropped 6 bases and J dropped 2; count of bases not matched to a gene: 9. The CDR3 spells CSATNRLAGDTDTQYF. CDR3 DNA: TGCAGTGCCACCAACCGACTAGCGGGAGACACAGATACGCAGTATTTT.

This clonotype was recorded many times. As DNA, the CDR3 is TGTGCCAGCAGGAAGGGGACTAGCGGGAAAGGGATGTATGAGCAGTTCTTC. This gives the protein CASRKGTSGKGMYEQFF. V usage is TRBV12-3 or TRBV12-4 and J usage is TRBJ2-1; the match to TRBD2 covers 13 bases. This CDR3 comprises 17 residues. Losses at the gene ends were 6 bases for V and 8 bases for J; bases not matched to a gene: 13.